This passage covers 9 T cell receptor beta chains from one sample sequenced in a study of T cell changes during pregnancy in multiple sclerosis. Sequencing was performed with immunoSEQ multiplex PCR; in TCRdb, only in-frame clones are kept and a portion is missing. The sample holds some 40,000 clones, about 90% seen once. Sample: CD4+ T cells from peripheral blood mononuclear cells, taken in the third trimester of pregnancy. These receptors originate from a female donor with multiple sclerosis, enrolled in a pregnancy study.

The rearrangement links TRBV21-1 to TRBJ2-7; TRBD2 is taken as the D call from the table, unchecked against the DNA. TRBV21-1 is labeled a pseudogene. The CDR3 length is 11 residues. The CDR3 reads CASSNFREQYF. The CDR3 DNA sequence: TGTGCCAGCAGCAATTTTCGCGAGCAGTACTTC.

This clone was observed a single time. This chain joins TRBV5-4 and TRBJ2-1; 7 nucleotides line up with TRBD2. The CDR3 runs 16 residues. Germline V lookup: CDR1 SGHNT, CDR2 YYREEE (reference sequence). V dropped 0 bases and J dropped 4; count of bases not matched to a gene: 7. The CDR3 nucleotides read TGTGCCAGCAGCTTGGGTTGGCTAGCGGATTACAATGAGCAGTTCTTC. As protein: CASSLGWLADYNEQFF. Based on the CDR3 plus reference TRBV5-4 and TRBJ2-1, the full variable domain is ETGVTQSPTHLIKTRGQQVTLRCSSQSGHNTVSWYQQALGQGPQFIFQYYREEENGRGNFPPRFSGLQFPNYSSELNVNALELDDSALYLCASSLGWLADYNEQFFGPGTRLTVL.

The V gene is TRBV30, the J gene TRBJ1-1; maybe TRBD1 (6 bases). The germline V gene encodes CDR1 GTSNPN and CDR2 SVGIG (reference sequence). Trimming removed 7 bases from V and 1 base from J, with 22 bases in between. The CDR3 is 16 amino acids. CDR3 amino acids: CAFQTGGAWGNTEAFF. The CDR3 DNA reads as TGTGCCTTTCAAACGGGGGGGGCTTGGGGGAACACTGAAGCTTTCTTT.

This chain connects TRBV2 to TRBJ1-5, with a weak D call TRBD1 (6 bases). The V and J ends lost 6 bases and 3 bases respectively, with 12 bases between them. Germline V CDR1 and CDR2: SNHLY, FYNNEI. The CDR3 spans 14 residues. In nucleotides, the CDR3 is TGTGCCAGCAGCCTACAGGGTAACAATCAGCCCCAGCATTTT. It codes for CASSLQGNNQPQHF.

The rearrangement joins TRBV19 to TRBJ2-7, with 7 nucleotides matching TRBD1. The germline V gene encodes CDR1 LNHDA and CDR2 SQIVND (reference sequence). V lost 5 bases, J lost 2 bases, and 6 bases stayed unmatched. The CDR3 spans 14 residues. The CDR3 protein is CASSPGQMPYEQYF. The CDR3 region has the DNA TGTGCCAGTAGTCCGGGACAGATGCCCTACGAGCAGTACTTC. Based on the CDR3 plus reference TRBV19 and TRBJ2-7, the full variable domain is DGGITQSPKYLFRKEGQNVTLSCEQNLNHDAMYWYRQDPGQGLRLIYYSQIVNDFQKGDIAEGYSVSREKKESFPLTVTSAQKNPTAFYLCASSPGQMPYEQYFGPGTRLTVT.

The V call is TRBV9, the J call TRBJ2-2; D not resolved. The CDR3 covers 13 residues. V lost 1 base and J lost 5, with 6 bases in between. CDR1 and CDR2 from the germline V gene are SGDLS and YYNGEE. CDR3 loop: CASSVRGTGELFF. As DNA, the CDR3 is TGTGCCAGCAGCGTAAGAGGAACCGGGGAGCTGTTTTTT.

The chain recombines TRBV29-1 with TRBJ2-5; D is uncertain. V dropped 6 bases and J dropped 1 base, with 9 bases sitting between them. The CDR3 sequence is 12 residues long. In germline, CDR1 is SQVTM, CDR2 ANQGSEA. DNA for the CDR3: TGCAGCGTCGGCGGAGCCCAAGAGACCCAGTACTTC. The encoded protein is CSVGGAQETQYF.

The CDR3 coding sequence is TGTGCCAGCAGCTTTCAGGGGGCGGATGGCTACACCTTC. This gives the protein CASSFQGADGYTF. The chain combines TRBV5-4 with TRBJ1-2; 8 nucleotides match TRBD1. V shed 2 bases, J shed 6 bases, and the junction held 3 bases outside the gene matches. This CDR3 has 13 residues. Per germline, CDR1 SGHNT and CDR2 YYREEE (reference sequence). Using reference TRBV5-4 and TRBJ1-2 for the parts outside the CDR3, the full variable domain is ETGVTQSPTHLIKTRGQQVTLRCSSQSGHNTVSWYQQALGQGPQFIFQYYREEENGRGNFPPRFSGLQFPNYSSELNVNALELDDSALYLCASSFQGADGYTFGSGTRLTVV.

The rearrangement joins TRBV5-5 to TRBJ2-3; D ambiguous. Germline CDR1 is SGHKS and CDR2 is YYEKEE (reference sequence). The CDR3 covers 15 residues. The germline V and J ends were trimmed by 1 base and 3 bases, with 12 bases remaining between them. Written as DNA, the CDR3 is TGTGCCAGCAGCTTGATTGGGCAGTTGACAGATACGCAGTATTTT. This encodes CASSLIGQLTDTQYF.